This T cell receptor beta chain emerged from a study of blood T cell repertoires in COVID-19. Overall study: Both acute and convalescent COVID-19 samples were obtained from the United States, Italy and Spain. PBMCs, B-cell-depleted T cells, or T cells were the source of the cDNA or gDNA that made up the material.

Trimming left V 3 bases short and J 3 bases short, with 11 bases between. The germline V gene has CDR1 LNHNV and CDR2 YYDKDF (reference sequence). There are 14 residues in the CDR3. Per the original methods: Amplification from reference gene primers served as the basis for estimated nucleated cell counts. Sequencing was performed with immunoSEQ multiplex PCR; in TCRdb, only in-frame clones are kept and a portion is missing. D and trimming were read from the DNA, whereas the V and J calls and clone size are those reported in that table. Of roughly 250,000 clones listed, roughly nine tenths are singletons.

This sequence originates from a man between 60 and 70 years old who had recovered from COVID-19. The material sequenced was peripheral blood. This sequence joins TRBV15 and TRBJ1-1, with D perhaps TRBD1 (5 bases). The CDR3 spells CATSSAWGDTEAFF. In DNA form, the CDR3 reads TGTGCCACCAGCAGCGCCTGGGGGGACACTGAAGCTTTCTTT.